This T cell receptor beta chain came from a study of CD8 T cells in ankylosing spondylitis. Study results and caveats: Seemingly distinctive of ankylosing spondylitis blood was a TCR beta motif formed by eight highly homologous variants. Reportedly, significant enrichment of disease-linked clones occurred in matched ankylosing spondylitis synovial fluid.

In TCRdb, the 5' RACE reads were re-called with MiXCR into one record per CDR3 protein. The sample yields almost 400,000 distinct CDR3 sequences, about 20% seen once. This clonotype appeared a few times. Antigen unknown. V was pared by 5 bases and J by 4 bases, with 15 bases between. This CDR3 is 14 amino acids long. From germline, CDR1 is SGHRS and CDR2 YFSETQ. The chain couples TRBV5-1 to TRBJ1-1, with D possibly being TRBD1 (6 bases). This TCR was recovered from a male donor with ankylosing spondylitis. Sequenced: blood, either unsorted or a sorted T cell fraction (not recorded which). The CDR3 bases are TGCGCCAGCAGGAGCCAGAACAGGGCCACTGAAGCTTTCTTT. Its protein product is CASRSQNRATEAFF.